The text below deals with one T cell receptor beta chain. Its antigen specificity is not known. Per-base qualities were not stored, and no clone one base away is much larger. The library was obtained by 5' RACE. Instrument used: Illumina HiSeq 2500. A second PCR of roughly 6 to 11 cycles was performed with a sample-barcoded 5' primer and a J-beta primer mix. Each TCR beta cDNA molecule received a unique molecular identifier from a template-switch 5' adaptor carrying 12 random nucleotides. Each sample yielded at least 3 million CDR3-containing paired-end reads. First-strand cDNA synthesis was performed from all RNA using the Mint cDNA synthesis kit, with priming by a TRBC-specific oligonucleotide. All cDNA was treated with uracil-DNA glycosylase and then went through a first 18-cycle PCR with the universal primers M1SS and BC2_uni_R. The authors processed their data as follows. Normalization of each sample was performed by random selection of 1 million high-quality reads, each carrying a distinct molecular identifier. Reads sharing molecular identifiers were discarded rather than binned into consensus sequences. CDR3 identification, clonotype clustering and error correction used MiTCR with a Q25 quality threshold and the strictest error-elimination algorithm. A nonparametric unseen species model with Euler transformation was used to estimate a lower bound on total TCR beta diversity. Using fastp trimming at Q25 and MiXCR clonotype assembly, TCRdb reanalyzed the public sequencing data and kept in-frame beta chains. CDR3 protein duplicates are merged, each entry listing the most common genes and DNA. For this entry, the V and J calls and clone size follow TCRdb and not the study's own pipeline. For this sample the table gives some 1.4 million distinct CDR3 sequences, of which roughly 40% were detected only once. Of the sample, roughly 7.9% falls within the top ten clones.

This specimen comes from a study of blood T cells in healthy people across ages (dated by TCRdb to the mid-2010s). Notes on the research overall: In model experiments, template switching captured about one uniquely barcoded TCR beta cDNA molecule for every two T cells. For two donors (one aged 18 to 30 and one aged 80 or older), the study analyzed two additional independent replicas of 1 million unique cDNA reads from the same blood draw. To avoid experimental bias, donors of different ages were distributed randomly across sequencing lanes. Four age groups were formed from the donors: young (average roughly 16 years), middle-aged (approximately 39), aged (more than 55) and long-lived (about 80). Age-related changes in TCR beta repertoire diversity were measured in the study by deep sequencing normalized with unique cDNA molecular identifiers.

The donors were around 39 Caucasian individuals from Russia, aged roughly 6 to 100 years, who were systemically healthy. Each donor gave about 11 milliliters of peripheral blood, drawn into EDTA-treated Vacutainer tubes. Ficoll-Paque density-gradient centrifugation was used to isolate PBMCs, with at least 6 million per sample. Total RNA, at least 5 micrograms per sample, was extracted from PBMCs with Trizol reagent. The percentages of naive CD45RAhigh/CD27high T cells were determined by flow cytometry on a PBMC aliquot from every donor. What the study reported, not specific to this receptor: Estimates of total diversity based on one million sequenced T cells were regarded as lower bounds and as underestimates. As age increased, observed TCR beta diversity per million T cells dropped in a roughly linear way, and a significant reduction was already evident by age 40. Because the CMV infection status of the donors was unknown, age-related changes in expanded clonotypes may potentially have been confounded. There was a strong correlation between observed TCR beta diversity and the percentage of naive T cells measured by flow cytometry. Conclusive comparison of naive and antigen-experienced compartments was prevented by the profiling of bulk unsorted PBMCs. Compared with the aged group, more naive CD4+ T cells, fewer expanded clones and increased TCR diversity were shown by the long-lived group, suggesting age selection.

There are 15 amino acids in the CDR3, from cysteine to phenylalanine inclusive. The entry retains the CDR3 DNA only, 45 bases that are in frame from base 1. CDR1 and CDR2 are read off the germline V gene (reference sequence) as LGHDT and YNNKEL. V is clipped by 4 bases and J by 5 bases, and the sequence between their germline boundaries is 17 bases long. Sequenced: blood. The sequence derives from a woman between 18 and 29 years old in good health. The chain uses TRBV3-1 and TRBJ1-2; 5 matching bases give a weak D call of TRBD1. The nucleotide sequence reads TGTGCCAGCAGCCCCCGGGGCAGGGTGAAATATGGCTACACCTTC. It translates to CASSPRGRVKYGYTF.